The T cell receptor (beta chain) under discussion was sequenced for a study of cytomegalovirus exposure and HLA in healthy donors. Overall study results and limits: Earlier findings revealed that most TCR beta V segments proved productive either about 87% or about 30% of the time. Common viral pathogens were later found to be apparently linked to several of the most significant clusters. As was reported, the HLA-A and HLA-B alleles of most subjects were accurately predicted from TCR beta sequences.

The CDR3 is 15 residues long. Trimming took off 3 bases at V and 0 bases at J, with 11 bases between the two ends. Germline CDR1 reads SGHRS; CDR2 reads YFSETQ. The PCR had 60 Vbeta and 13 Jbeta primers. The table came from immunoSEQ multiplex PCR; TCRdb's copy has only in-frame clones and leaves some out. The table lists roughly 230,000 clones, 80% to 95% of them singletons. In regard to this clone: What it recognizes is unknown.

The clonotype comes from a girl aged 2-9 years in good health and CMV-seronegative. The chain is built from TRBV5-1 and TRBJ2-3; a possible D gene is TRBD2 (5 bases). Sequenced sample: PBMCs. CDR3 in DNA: TGCGCCAGCAGCTCCGGAGGTTCTAGCACAGATACGCAGTATTTT. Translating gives CASSSGGSSTDTQYF.